This is a list of T cell receptor beta chains from one sample in a study of human T cells and chemical hapten exposure. Via MiXCR, TCRdb re-called the RACE reads, giving one row per CDR3 protein. The sample has tens of thousands of distinct CDR3 sequences; about 9.3% are singletons. Material: whole blood, obtained in connection with sensitization to the hapten diphenylcyclopropenone (DPC). Receptors originate from a woman aged 35 to 49 with alopecia areata. Some clones in this sample may be carry-over from other donors' samples. Both conserved end residues are part of each CDR3. The D gene is left open where the match is weak. The size entry is marked missing in some rows and otherwise reads once, few, many or a size class.

V gene	clone size	J gene	D gene	CDR3 DNA	CDR3 protein
TRBV12-3/TRBV12-4	few	TRBJ2-7	NA	TGTGCCAGCAGTTTGGGGGGCTCCCTCTACGAGCAGTACTTC	CASSLGGSLYEQYF
TRBV6-6	many	TRBJ1-2	NA	TGTGCCAGCAGTTATAGGGGCGATGGCTACACCTTC	CASSYRGDGYTF
TRBV29-1	many	TRBJ2-3	TRBD2	TGCAGCGTTGACCGGCGGGGGGCGGGCACAGATACGCAGTATTTT	CSVDRRGAGTDTQYF
TRBV29-1	few	TRBJ2-7	NA	TGCAGCGTTGAAGGCGGGACGAATACCGAGCAGTACTTC	CSVEGGTNTEQYF
TRBV2	many	TRBJ2-7	TRBD2	TGTGCCAGCAGTGAGGGTAGCGGGGGCCCCTACGAGCAGTACTTC	CASSEGSGGPYEQYF
TRBV12-3/TRBV12-4	many	TRBJ1-5	NA	TGTGTCAGCAGCCGAGAAGCCCAGCCACCCCAGCATTTT	CVSSREAQPPQHF
TRBV5-5	many	TRBJ1-1	TRBD1	TGTGCCAGCAGCGTGGGACAGGGAAGCACTGAAGCTTTCTTT	CASSVGQGSTEAFF
TRBV5-1	many	TRBJ2-2	TRBD1	TGCGCCAGCAGCTTTTCATCCGGGGACAGCTTCACCGGGGAGCTGTTTTTT	CASSFSSGDSFTGELFF
TRBV5-5	few	TRBJ1-1	NA	TGTGCCAGCAGCGCGCGACAGGCCATGAACACTGAAGCTTTCTTT	CASSARQAMNTEAFF
TRBV6-2/TRBV6-3	many	TRBJ2-4	TRBD1	TGTGCCAGCACGCGGAGGACAGGGGAAAACATTCAGTACTTC	CASTRRTGENIQYF
TRBV2	NA	TRBJ2-7	NA	TGTGCCAGCCGCCTGACAGACTACGAGCAGTACTTC	CASRLTDYEQYF
TRBV6-1	few	TRBJ2-7	NA	TGTGCCAGCAGTCCCCGGACCGCTTTGAAGGACGAGCAGTACTTC	CASSPRTALKDEQYF
TRBV27	NA	TRBJ1-6	TRBD1	TGTGCCAGCAGTTTAAGGGACCCGGGACAGGTGAATTCACCCCTCCACTTT	CASSLRDPGQVNSPLHF
TRBV29-1	NA	TRBJ1-2	NA	TGCAGCGCCGGGCCTTCGATCCGAGGCTACACCTTC	CSAGPSIRGYTF
TRBV4-3	few	TRBJ2-5	NA	TGCGCCAGCAGCCAAGTACAGGGCCAACAAGAGACCCAGTACTTC	CASSQVQGQQETQYF
TRBV29-1	many	TRBJ2-2	TRBD2	TGCAGCGTCTGGACTAGCGGGGATGTCGGGGAGCTGTTTTTT	CSVWTSGDVGELFF
TRBV6-2/TRBV6-3	many	TRBJ1-1	NA	TGTGCCAGCACACGGGAAGAGAACACTGAAGCTTTCTTT	CASTREENTEAFF